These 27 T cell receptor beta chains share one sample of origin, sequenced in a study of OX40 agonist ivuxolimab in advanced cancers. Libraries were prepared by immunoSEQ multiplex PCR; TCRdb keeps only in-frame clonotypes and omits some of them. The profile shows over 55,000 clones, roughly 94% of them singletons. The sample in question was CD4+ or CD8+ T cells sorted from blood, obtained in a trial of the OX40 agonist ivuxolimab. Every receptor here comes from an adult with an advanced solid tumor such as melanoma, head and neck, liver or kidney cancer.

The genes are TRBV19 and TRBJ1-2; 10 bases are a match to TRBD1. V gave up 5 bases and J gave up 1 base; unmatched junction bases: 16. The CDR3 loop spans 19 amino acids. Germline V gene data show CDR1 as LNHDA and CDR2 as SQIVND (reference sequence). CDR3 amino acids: CASSSHPLLTGGNNYGYTF. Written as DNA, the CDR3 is TGTGCCAGTAGTTCCCACCCCCTATTGACAGGGGGCAATAACTATGGCTACACCTTC.

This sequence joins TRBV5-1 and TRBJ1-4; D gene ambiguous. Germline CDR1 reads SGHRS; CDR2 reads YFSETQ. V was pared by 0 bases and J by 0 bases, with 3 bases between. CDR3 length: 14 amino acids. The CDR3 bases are TGCGCCAGCAGCTTGGGCACAACTAATGAAAAACTGTTTTTT. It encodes CASSLGTTNEKLFF.

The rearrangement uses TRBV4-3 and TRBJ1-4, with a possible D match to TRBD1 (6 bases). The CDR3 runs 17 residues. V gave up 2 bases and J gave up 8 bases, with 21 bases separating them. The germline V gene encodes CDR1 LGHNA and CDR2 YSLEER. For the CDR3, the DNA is TGCGCCAGCAGCCAATCCCAAAAAGGGGGGAATGGGGAAAAACTGTTTTTT. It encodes CASSQSQKGGNGEKLFF.

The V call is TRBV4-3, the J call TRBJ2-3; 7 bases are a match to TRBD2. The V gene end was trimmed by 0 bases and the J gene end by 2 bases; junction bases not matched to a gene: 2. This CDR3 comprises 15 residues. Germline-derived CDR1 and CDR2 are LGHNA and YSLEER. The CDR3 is CASSQDAGDTDTQYF. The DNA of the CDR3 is TGCGCCAGCAGCCAAGATGCGGGAGACACAGATACGCAGTATTTT.

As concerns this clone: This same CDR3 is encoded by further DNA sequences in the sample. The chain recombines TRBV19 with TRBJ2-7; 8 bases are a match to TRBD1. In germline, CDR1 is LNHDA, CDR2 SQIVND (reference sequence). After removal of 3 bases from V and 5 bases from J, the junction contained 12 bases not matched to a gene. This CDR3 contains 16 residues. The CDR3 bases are TGTGCCAGTAGTATTAATCTTCGACAGGGGCACGACGAGCAGTACTTC. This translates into CASSINLRQGHDEQYF.

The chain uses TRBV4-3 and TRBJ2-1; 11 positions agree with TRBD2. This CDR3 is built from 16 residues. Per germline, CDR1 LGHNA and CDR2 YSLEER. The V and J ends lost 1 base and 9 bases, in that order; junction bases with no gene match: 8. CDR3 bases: TGCGCCAGCAGCCAAGTGCCTAGCGGGGGGTTTGTTGAGCAGTTCTTC. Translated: CASSQVPSGGFVEQFF.

Here the CDR3 reads CASTFEGSEAFF. The CDR3 DNA reads as TGTGCCAGTACATTCGAAGGGTCTGAAGCTTTCTTT. V is TRBV9 and J is TRBJ1-1; D is unresolved. CDR1 SGDLS and CDR2 YYNGEE come from the germline V gene. Trimming removed 8 bases at V and 6 bases at J, with 14 bases between. The CDR3 consists of 12 residues.

The chain's CDR3 is CASSPGVGGNQPQHF. CDR3 sequence (DNA): TGTGCCAGCAGCCCCGGGGTGGGGGGCAATCAGCCCCAGCATTTT. V and J are TRBV7-2 and TRBJ1-5; D may be TRBD1 (5 bases). The CDR3 length is 15 residues. CDR1 is SGHTA and CDR2 is FQGNSA in the germline V gene. V lost 5 bases and J lost 2, with 13 bases in between.

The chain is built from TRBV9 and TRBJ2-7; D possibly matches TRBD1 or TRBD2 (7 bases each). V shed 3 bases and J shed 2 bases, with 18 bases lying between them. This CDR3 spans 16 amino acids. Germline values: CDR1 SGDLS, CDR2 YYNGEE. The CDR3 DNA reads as TGTGCCAGCAGCGCGATGGGGGGGACAGCTACCTACGAGCAGTACTTC. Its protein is CASSAMGGTATYEQYF.

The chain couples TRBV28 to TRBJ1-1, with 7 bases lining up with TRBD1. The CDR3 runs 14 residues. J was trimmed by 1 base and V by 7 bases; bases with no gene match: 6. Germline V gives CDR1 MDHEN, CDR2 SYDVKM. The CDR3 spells CASNEQGSNTEAFF. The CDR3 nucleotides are TGTGCCAGCAACGAACAGGGGTCGAACACTGAAGCTTTCTTT.

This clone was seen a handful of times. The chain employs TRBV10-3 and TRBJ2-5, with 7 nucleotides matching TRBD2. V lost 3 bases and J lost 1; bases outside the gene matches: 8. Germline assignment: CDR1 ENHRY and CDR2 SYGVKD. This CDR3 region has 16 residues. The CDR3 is CAISDRSGRTQETQYF. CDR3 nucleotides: TGTGCCATCAGTGATCGTTCCGGGAGGACCCAAGAGACCCAGTACTTC.

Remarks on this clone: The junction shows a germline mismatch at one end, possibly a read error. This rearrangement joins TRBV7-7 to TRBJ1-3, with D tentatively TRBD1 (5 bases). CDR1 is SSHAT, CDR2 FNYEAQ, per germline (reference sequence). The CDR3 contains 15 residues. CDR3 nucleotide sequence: TGTGCTAGCAGCTTAGACGGGACCTCTGGAAACACCATATATTTT. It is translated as CASSLDGTSGNTIYF.

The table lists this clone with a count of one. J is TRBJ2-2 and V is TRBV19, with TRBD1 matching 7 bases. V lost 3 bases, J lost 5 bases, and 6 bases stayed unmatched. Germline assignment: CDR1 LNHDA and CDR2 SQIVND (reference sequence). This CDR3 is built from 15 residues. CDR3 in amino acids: CASSIGNRGTGELFF. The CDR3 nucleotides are TGTGCCAGTAGTATCGGCAACAGGGGAACCGGGGAGCTGTTTTTT.

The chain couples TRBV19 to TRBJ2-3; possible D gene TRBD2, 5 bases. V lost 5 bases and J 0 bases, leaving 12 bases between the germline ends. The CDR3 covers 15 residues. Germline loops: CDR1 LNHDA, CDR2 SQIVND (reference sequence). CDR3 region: CASSLYRESTDTQYF. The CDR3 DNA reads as TGTGCCAGTAGTCTTTACCGGGAAAGCACAGATACGCAGTATTTT.

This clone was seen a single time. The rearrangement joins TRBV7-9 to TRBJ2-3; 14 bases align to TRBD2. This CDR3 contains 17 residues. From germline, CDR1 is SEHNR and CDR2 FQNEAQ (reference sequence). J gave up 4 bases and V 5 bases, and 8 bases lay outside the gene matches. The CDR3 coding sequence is TGTGCCAGCAGCCCCTGGACTAGCGGGGGGCAGGCAGATACGCAGTATTTT. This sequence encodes CASSPWTSGGQADTQYF.

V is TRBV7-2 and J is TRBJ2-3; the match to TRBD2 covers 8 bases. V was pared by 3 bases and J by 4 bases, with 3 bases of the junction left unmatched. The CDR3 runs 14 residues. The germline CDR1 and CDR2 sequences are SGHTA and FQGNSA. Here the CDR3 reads CASSFGLAADTQYF. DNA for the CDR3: TGTGCCAGCAGCTTCGGACTAGCTGCAGATACGCAGTATTTT.

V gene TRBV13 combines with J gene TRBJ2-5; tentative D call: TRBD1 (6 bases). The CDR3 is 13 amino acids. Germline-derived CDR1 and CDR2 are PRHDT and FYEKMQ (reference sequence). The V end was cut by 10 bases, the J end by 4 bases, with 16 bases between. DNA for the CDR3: TGTGCCACGAGCCCACAGGGTCCAGAGACCCAGTACTTC. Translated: CATSPQGPETQYF.

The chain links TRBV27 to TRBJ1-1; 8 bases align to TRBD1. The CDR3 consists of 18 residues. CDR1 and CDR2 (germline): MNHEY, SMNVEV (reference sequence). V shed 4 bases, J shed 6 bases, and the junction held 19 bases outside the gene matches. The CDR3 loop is CASSSLITGTGLGAEAFF. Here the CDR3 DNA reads TGTGCCAGCAGTTCCTTGATCACCGGGACAGGCCTTGGGGCTGAAGCTTTCTTT.

CDR3 residues: CASSTQGVRETQYF. In DNA, the CDR3 is TGTGCCAGCAGTACCCAGGGGGTACGGGAGACCCAGTACTTC. The chain combines TRBV27 with TRBJ2-5; TRBD1 matches 7 bases. This CDR3 is built from 14 residues. The germline gives CDR1 MNHEY, CDR2 SMNVEV (reference sequence). Trimming at V came to 5 bases and at J to 5 bases, leaving 8 bases not matched to a gene.

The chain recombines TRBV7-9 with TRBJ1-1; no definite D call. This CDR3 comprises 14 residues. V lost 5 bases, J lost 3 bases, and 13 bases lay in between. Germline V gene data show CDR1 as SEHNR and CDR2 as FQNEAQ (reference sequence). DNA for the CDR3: TGTGCCAGCAGCCCTGTCGAAGGATACACTGAAGCTTTCTTT. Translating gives CASSPVEGYTEAFF.

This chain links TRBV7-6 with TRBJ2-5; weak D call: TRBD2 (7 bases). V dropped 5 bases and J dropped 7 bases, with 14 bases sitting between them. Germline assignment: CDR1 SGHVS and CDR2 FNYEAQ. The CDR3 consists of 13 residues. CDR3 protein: CASSPGGRGTQYF. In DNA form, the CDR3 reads TGTGCCAGCAGCCCCGGGGGGCGGGGGACCCAGTACTTC.

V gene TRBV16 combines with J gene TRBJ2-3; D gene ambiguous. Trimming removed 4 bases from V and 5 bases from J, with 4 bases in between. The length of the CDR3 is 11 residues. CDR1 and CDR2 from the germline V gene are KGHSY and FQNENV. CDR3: CASSRGDTQYF. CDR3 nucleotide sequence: TGTGCCAGCAGCCGAGGAGATACGCAGTATTTT.

CDR3 bases: TGCGCCAGCAGCCAAGATGAGGGTTATGGCTACACCTTC. Its protein product is CASSQDEGYGYTF. The chain couples TRBV4-3 to TRBJ1-2; D remains ambiguous. In germline, CDR1 is LGHNA, CDR2 YSLEER. The CDR3 sequence is 13 residues long. V was pared by 0 bases and J by 5 bases, with 7 bases between.

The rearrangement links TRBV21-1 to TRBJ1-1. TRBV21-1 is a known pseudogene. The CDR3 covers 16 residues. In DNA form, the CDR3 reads TGTGCCAGCAGCAAAAATACCGGGGGGATGTACACTGAAGCTTTCTTT. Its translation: CASSKNTGGMYTEAFF.

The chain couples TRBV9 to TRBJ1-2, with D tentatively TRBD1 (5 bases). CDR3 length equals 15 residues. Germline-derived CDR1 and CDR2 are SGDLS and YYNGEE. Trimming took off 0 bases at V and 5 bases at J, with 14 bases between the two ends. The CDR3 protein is CASSVEGGTLYGYTF. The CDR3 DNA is TGTGCCAGCAGCGTAGAGGGAGGGACTCTATATGGCTACACCTTC.

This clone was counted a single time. The DNA of the CDR3 is TGTGCCACCACACCGGGACAGGGAAATTCACCCCTCCACTTT. This gives the protein CATTPGQGNSPLHF. This chain links TRBV19 with TRBJ1-6; 9 bases line up with TRBD1. CDR1 is LNHDA, CDR2 SQIVND, per germline (reference sequence). The CDR3 totals 14 residues. The V segment lost 10 bases and the J segment 7 bases; nucleotides outside the gene matches: 8.

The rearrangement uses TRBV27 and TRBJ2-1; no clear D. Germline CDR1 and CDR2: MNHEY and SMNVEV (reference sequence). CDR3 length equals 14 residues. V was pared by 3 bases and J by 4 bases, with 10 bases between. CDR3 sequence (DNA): TGTGCCAGCAGTTTCCCGGGCCCTTACAATGAGCAGTTCTTC. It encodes CASSFPGPYNEQFF.